The clone carrying this TCR beta chain was recorded many times. The antigen remains undetermined. The data originate from a study of CD8 T cells in ankylosing spondylitis. Study-level points and caveats: Disease-linked clones displayed a CD8+ phenotype and appeared relatively rarely in peripheral blood. Earlier literature documents some of the motif variants in reactive arthritis synovial fluid and blood.

CDR1 and CDR2 from the germline V gene are MNHEY and SMNVEV (reference sequence). This CDR3 is 13 amino acids long. Trimming took 7 bases from V and 5 from J, leaving 15 bases between them. Quantitative barcoded 5'-RACE was used to prepare TCR beta libraries. In TCRdb, the 5' RACE reads were re-called with MiXCR into one record per CDR3 protein. This table holds around 150,000 distinct CDR3 sequences, around 7.9% found once. The sequencing input was blood, either unsorted or a sorted T cell fraction (not recorded which). The source of this sequence is a female donor with ankylosing spondylitis or in good health (not recorded which). The chain combines TRBV27 with TRBJ2-7; D is uncertain. CDR3 bases: TGTGCCAGCACCGCTGCAGGTTTCCACGAGCAGTACTTC. Encoded protein: CASTAAGFHEQYF.